This record covers a single T cell receptor beta chain. Its cognate antigen is unknown. The study ran its PCR with 60 Vbeta and 13 Jbeta primers. Sequencing used immunoSEQ multiplex PCR; TCRdb keeps in-frame clones, though not all of them. This table has a few hundred thousand clones, 60% to 80% appearing once. This record belongs to a study of cytomegalovirus exposure and HLA in healthy donors. Study-level results: Among TCR sequences, most were rare, though some public TCRs appeared in many donors. Reported results showed that the classifier diagnosed cytomegalovirus status with high specificity and sensitivity. Later on, analysis showed that most CMV-associated TCR beta chains appeared to be HLA-restricted. For presence/absence analyses, sequencing depth was assumed to be roughly uniform across donors.

V was pared by 7 bases and J by 6 bases, with 7 bases of the junction left unmatched. CDR1 is MNHNS, CDR2 SASEGT, per germline. The CDR3 length is 14 residues. This chain uses TRBV6-1 with TRBJ1-5, with 9 nucleotides matching TRBD1. The TCR sequence derives from a young woman in good health and CMV-seronegative. Sequences were obtained from PBMCs. The CDR3 loop reads CASIWGTGIQPQHF. CDR3 sequence (DNA): TGTGCCAGCATTTGGGGGACAGGGATTCAGCCCCAGCATTTT.